This entry features one TCR beta chain sequence. The sample originates from a study of cytomegalovirus exposure and HLA in healthy donors. V was trimmed by 2 bases and J by 5 bases, leaving 18 bases between them. Germline-derived CDR1 and CDR2 are GTSNPN and SVGIG (reference sequence). This CDR3 has 16 amino acids. With 60 Vbeta and 13 Jbeta primers, the PCR was carried out. The assay was immunoSEQ multiplex PCR, and TCRdb's table has in-frame clones only and misses some. Its table lists 180,000 or so clones. Sequenced material: PBMCs. The sequence derives from a boy aged 5-17 years in good health and CMV-seronegative. The chain carries TRBV30 and TRBJ1-4; a possible D gene is TRBD1 (5 bases). The CDR3 sequence: CAWSMNRGTANEKLFF. CDR3 DNA: TGTGCCTGGAGTATGAACCGCGGGACGGCAAATGAAAAACTGTTTTTT. The variable domain in full, with the rest retrieved from reference TRBV30 and TRBJ1-4, is SQTIHQWPATLVQPVGSPLSLECTVEGTSNPNLYWYRQAAGRGLQLLFYSVGIGQISSEVPQNLSASRPQDRQFILSSKKLLLSDSGFYLCAWSMNRGTANEKLFFGSGTQLSVL.